This TCR beta chain was identified during a study of T-cell memory formation after mild COVID-19. Study details: TCR clusters mostly belonged to single donors. Study-wide points: Among CD4+ contracting clones, most were CM and EM, and CD8+ ones EMRA. Pre-infection memory held some responding clones, suggesting pre-existing cross-reactive T cells responded. CD4+ bias marked clones expanding day 15 to 37, unlike balanced contracting clones.

TCRdb re-called the 5' RACE reads through MiXCR, storing one row per CDR3 protein. This table has 250,000 to 350,000 distinct CDR3 sequences, 15% to 20% appearing once. V was clipped by 1 base and J by 6 bases; unmatched bases: 4. The germline CDR1 and CDR2 sequences are SGHRS and YFSETQ. The CDR3 is 14 amino acids. This clonotype has a count of ten or more. Its specificity is unknown. This sequence was found in a young man who had mild COVID-19 (a few samples of this study predate the infection). Cell type and time point are not known. The specimen sequenced was PBMCs or a T cell subset sorted from them (not recorded which). This chain links TRBV5-1 with TRBJ2-3, with TRBD1 identical over 8 bases. The DNA of the CDR3 is TGCGCCAGCAGCTTGAGGACAGGGTCGGATACGCAGTATTTT. Protein product: CASSLRTGSDTQYF.